The next 8 T cell receptor beta chains were all read from a single sample in a study of early stage breast cancer tumors. Sequenced by immunoSEQ multiplex PCR; TCRdb stores in-frame clones only, minus some. The sample lists tens of thousands of clones, over 60% occurring once. The sample consisted of blood. These receptors were taken from a person in their thirties with breast cancer.

This chain links TRBV7-6 with TRBJ1-5, with D uncertain. The V gene's germline CDR1 is SGHVS and CDR2 FNYEAQ. V dropped 5 bases and J dropped 7 bases, with 9 bases sitting between them. This CDR3 has 12 amino acids. CDR3 DNA: TGTGCCAGCAGCCAACCGGAACAGCCCCAGCATTTT. Protein product: CASSQPEQPQHF.

The chain has TRBV16 and TRBJ2-2; 7 bases are shared with TRBD2. The CDR3 loop spans 16 amino acids. Unmatched junction bases numbered 6, after V lost 3 bases and J lost 2 bases. Germline-derived CDR1 and CDR2 are KGHSY and FQNENV. The CDR3 DNA sequence: TGTGCCAGCAGCCACGGGCTAGCGGTAAACACCGGGGAGCTGTTTTTT. It yields the protein CASSHGLAVNTGELFF. The full variable domain, in which reference TRBV16 and TRBJ2-2 provide the parts outside the CDR3, is GEEVAQTPKHLVRGEGQKAKLYCAPIKGHSYVFWYQQVLKNEFKFLISFQNENVFDETGMPKERFSAKCLPNSPCSLEIQATKLEDSAVYFCASSHGLAVNTGELFFGEGSRLTVL.

The J gene is TRBJ2-2, the V gene TRBV5-6; 13 nucleotides align to TRBD2. This CDR3 has 18 amino acids. The germline gives CDR1 SGHDT, CDR2 YYEEEE. V lost 0 bases to trimming and J lost 4 bases; unmatched junction nucleotides: 6. As DNA, the CDR3 is TGTGCCAGCAGCTTGGGGGAACTAGCGGGAGGGGCCACCGGGGAGCTGTTTTTT. Its translation is CASSLGELAGGATGELFF.

This chain uses TRBV5-1 with TRBJ1-1; the match to TRBD1 covers 12 bases. CDR1 and CDR2 (germline): SGHRS, YFSETQ. V lost 3 bases to trimming and J lost 0 bases; unmatched junction nucleotides: 6. The CDR3 covers 17 residues. The CDR3 is CASSWGTGGNLNTEAFF. As DNA, the CDR3 is TGCGCCAGCAGCTGGGGGACAGGGGGCAATTTGAACACTGAAGCTTTCTTT.

The J gene is TRBJ2-7, the V gene TRBV4-1, with 8 bases lining up with TRBD1. Germline CDR1 reads MGHRA; CDR2 reads YSYEKL. The CDR3 spans 15 residues. V shed 4 bases, J shed 5 bases, and the junction held 10 bases outside the gene matches. The CDR3 loop is CASSLPGQGVHEQYF. The CDR3 DNA reads TGCGCCAGCAGCCTACCTGGACAGGGCGTCCACGAGCAGTACTTC.

Written as DNA, the CDR3 is TGTGCCTGGAGGGCCCAGGGGGCAGGTGAAAAACTGTTTTTT. Translation gives CAWRAQGAGEKLFF. The chain uses TRBV30 and TRBJ1-4; 8 positions match TRBD1. J lost 7 bases, V lost 3 bases, and 7 bases had no gene match. This CDR3 region has 14 residues. Germline V gene sequence: CDR1 GTSNPN, CDR2 SVGIG (reference sequence).

V and J are TRBV6-5 and TRBJ2-4; D is uncertain. With 0 bases removed from V and 0 bases from J, the gap between germline ends came to 3 bases. This CDR3 contains 14 residues. The germline CDR1 and CDR2 sequences are MNHEY and SVGAGI. The CDR3 region is CASSYSVAKNIQYF. CDR3 in DNA: TGTGCCAGCAGTTACTCGGTAGCCAAAAACATTCAGTACTTC.

Comments on this clone: A read error may produce the germline difference seen at one junction end. The chain links TRBV5-1 to TRBJ1-4; TRBD1 matches at 7 bases. Looked up from germline, CDR1 is SGHRS and CDR2 is YFSETQ. The CDR3 runs to 16 residues. CDR3 nucleotides: TGCGCCAGCAGCTCAACAGGGGCCCCGGCTAACGAAAAACTGTTTTTT. Its translation is CASSSTGAPANEKLFF.